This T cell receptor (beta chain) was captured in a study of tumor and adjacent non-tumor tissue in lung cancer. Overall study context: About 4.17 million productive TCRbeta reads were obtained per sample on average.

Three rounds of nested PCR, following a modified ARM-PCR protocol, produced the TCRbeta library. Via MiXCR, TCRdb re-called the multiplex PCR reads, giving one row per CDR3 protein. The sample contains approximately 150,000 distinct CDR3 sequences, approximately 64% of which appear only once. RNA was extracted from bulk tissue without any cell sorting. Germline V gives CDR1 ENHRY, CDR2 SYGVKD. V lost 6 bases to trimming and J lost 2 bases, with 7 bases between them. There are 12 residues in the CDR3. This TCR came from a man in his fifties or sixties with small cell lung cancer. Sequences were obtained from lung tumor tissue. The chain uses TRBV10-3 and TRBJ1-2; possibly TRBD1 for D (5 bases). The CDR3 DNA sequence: TGTGCCATCAGCCAGGGCAACTATGGCTACACCTTC. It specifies CAISQGNYGYTF.